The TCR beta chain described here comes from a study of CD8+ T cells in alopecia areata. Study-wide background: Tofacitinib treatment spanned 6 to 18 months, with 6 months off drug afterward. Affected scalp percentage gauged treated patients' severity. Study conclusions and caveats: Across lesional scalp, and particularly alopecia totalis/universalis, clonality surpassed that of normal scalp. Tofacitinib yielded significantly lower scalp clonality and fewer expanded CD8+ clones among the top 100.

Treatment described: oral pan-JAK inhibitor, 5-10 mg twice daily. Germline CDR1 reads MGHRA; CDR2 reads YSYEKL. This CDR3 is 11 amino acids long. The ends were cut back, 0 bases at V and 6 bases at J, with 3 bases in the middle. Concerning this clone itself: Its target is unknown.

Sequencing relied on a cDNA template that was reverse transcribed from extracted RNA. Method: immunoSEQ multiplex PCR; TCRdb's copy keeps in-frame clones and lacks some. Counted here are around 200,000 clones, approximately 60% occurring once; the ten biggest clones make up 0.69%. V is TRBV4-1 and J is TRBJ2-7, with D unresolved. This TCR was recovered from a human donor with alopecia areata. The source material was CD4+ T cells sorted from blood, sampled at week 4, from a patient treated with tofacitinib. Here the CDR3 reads CASSQDREQYF. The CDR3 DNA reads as TGCGCCAGCAGCCAAGATCGCGAGCAGTACTTC.